One and the same sample provided the 10 T cell receptor beta chains below, sequenced in a study of T-cell reconstitution after alpha-beta-depleted transplantation in children. Preparation of the TCRbeta library was carried out with unique molecular identifiers. Each CDR3 protein gets one entry after TCRdb re-called the PCR reads with MiXCR. The sample shows under 85,000 distinct CDR3 sequences, roughly 18% of them seen only once. The sample was PBMCs, mostly from graft donor cells, taken 360 days after TCRalphabeta/CD19-depleted stem cell transplant. The receptors come from a male patient aged 2 to 9 who had a stem cell transplant for acute lymphoblastic leukemia, so the T cells may come from the graft donor.

The genes are TRBV7-9 and TRBJ1-4; 7 nucleotides line up with TRBD1. The V and J ends lost 2 bases and 7 bases, in that order; junction bases with no gene match: 4. Germline loops: CDR1 SEHNR, CDR2 FQNEAQ (reference sequence). The CDR3 runs 14 residues. This CDR3 reads CASSLSHRGEKLFF. CDR3 nucleotides: TGTGCCAGCAGCTTATCACACAGGGGTGAAAAACTGTTTTTT.

This clonotype appeared a few times. The rearrangement uses TRBV6-5 and TRBJ2-1; perhaps TRBD2 as D (5 bases). CDR1 is MNHEY and CDR2 is SVGAGI in the germline V gene. The CDR3 has 15 residues. V was shortened by 4 bases and J by 0 bases, with 10 bases between the two germline ends. The CDR3 nucleotides read TGTGCCAGCAGTTTCCGGAGGAGCTCCTACAATGAGCAGTTCTTC. Its protein product is CASSFRRSSYNEQFF.

The chain joins TRBV12-3 or TRBV12-4 to TRBJ2-2; no firm D call. V shed 8 bases and J shed 7 bases, with 17 bases lying between them. CDR3 length equals 14 residues. The CDR3 protein is CASRRSGSGGELFF. For the CDR3, the DNA is TGTGCCAGCCGACGATCGGGTTCGGGCGGGGAGCTGTTTTTT.

Only a few counts were recorded for this clonotype. The V gene is TRBV7-9, the J gene TRBJ2-3, with 7 bases fitting TRBD2. Trimming took 4 bases from V and 2 from J; bases not matched to a gene: 3. The CDR3 runs to 14 residues. Per germline, CDR1 SEHNR and CDR2 FQNEAQ (reference sequence). CDR3 in DNA: TGTGCCAGCAGCTGGGGACTAATCACAGATACGCAGTATTTT. It codes for CASSWGLITDTQYF.

This clonotype appeared many times. The V call is TRBV2, the J call TRBJ1-2; TRBD1 agrees at 9 bases. V gave up 6 bases and J gave up 4 bases; unmatched junction bases: 6. Per germline, CDR1 SNHLY and CDR2 FYNNEI. This CDR3 region has 14 residues. The CDR3: CASSRDRVAYGYTF. CDR3 sequence (DNA): TGTGCCAGCAGCCGGGACAGGGTTGCCTATGGCTACACCTTC.

This clonotype was seen repeatedly, ten times or more. This chain uses TRBV7-8 with TRBJ1-4; 8 bases map to TRBD1. The length of the CDR3 is 17 residues. Trimming cost V 0 bases and J 7 bases; bases outside gene matches: 10. The germline V gene encodes CDR1 SGHVS and CDR2 FQNEAQ. As DNA, the CDR3 is TGTGCCAGCAGCTTAGCACTCTTCAGGGGGCGTGGTGAAAAACTGTTTTTT. This encodes CASSLALFRGRGEKLFF. Combining the CDR3 with reference TRBV7-8 and TRBJ1-4 gives the whole variable domain GAGVSQSPRYKVAKRGQDVALRCDPISGHVSLFWYQQALGQGPEFLTYFQNEAQLDKSGLPSDRFFAERPEGSVSTLKIQRTQQEDSAVYLCASSLALFRGRGEKLFFGSGTQLSVL.

The rearrangement uses TRBV29-1 and TRBJ2-1; D is possibly TRBD1 (5 bases). The CDR3 has 16 amino acids. The V end was cut by 3 bases, the J end by 5 bases, with 20 bases between. The V gene's germline CDR1 is SQVTM and CDR2 ANQGSEA. CDR3 nucleotide sequence: TGCAGCGTTGAGGGGCAGGCCTCCTTAGCTGACAATGAGCAGTTCTTC. This sequence encodes CSVEGQASLADNEQFF.

The chain employs TRBV20-1 and TRBJ2-3; no firm D call. V was pared by 3 bases and J by 1 base, with 17 bases between. Germline V CDR1 and CDR2: DFQATT, SNEGSKA (reference sequence). The CDR3 has 16 amino acids. CDR3 in DNA: TGCAGTGCTAGTACGGGCAGGCTCTCTGGCACAGATACGCAGTATTTT. Its protein product is CSASTGRLSGTDTQYF.

The rearrangement joins TRBV10-2 to TRBJ2-1; a weak D match, TRBD2 (6 bases). The germline CDR1 and CDR2 sequences are WSHSY and SAAADI. V gave up 3 bases and J gave up 4 bases, with 13 bases separating them. CDR3 length equals 15 residues. CDR3 nucleotide sequence: TGCGCCAGCAGTGATGGGGGGAGTGGTTACAATGAGCAGTTCTTC. Its translation is CASSDGGSGYNEQFF.

This clonotype was observed many times. The gene calls are TRBV12-3 or TRBV12-4 and TRBJ2-1, with D maybe TRBD2 (6 bases). V shed 6 bases and J shed 2 bases, with 17 bases lying between them. The CDR3 is made up of 16 amino acids. CDR3 residues: CASRPGGRAAYNEQFF. CDR3 bases: TGTGCCAGCAGGCCCGGGGGAAGGGCTGCCTACAATGAGCAGTTCTTC.